A selection of T cell receptor beta chains follows, all from one sample in a study of beta chain features in type 1 diabetes. Sequencing used immunoSEQ multiplex PCR; TCRdb keeps in-frame clones, though not all of them. This table holds 150,000 to 200,000 clones, roughly 60% found once. Sequenced material: naive CD4+ T cells from blood. The source of these receptors is a man between 25 and 39 years old with type 1 diabetes. Both conserved end residues are trimmed from each CDR3. For some rows the clone size is stated as once, few or many, or as a class when expanded; others skip it.

J: TRBJ1-1
size: few
V: TRBV13
CDR3: ASSSDRNTEAF

J: TRBJ2-4
size: .
V: TRBV27
CDR3: ASSPVGQGGNIQY

J: TRBJ1-1
size: .
V: TRBV5-6
CDR3: ASSTSVEAF

J: TRBJ1-5
size: .
V: TRBV14
CDR3: ASSQELGQPQH

J: TRBJ2-7
size: .
V: TRBV5-1
CDR3: ASSLGGADYEQY

J: TRBJ1-2
size: .
V: TRBV18
CDR3: ASSLDRYGYT

J: TRBJ2-7
size: once
V: TRBV7-2
CDR3: ASSLEAFGNDYEQY

J: TRBJ2-1
size: .
V: TRBV7-2
CDR3: ASIDGSSYNEQF

J: TRBJ2-3
size: .
V: TRBV29-1
CDR3: SGIPDRASTDTQY

J: TRBJ1-4
size: few
V: TRBV30
CDR3: AWTRQVNEKLF

J: TRBJ2-7
size: .
V: TRBV21-1
CDR3: ASREGRSYEQY

J: TRBJ2-5
size: .
V: TRBV29-1
CDR3: SGEDSTTRN

J: TRBJ2-7
size: few
V: TRBV29-1
CDR3: SVEGTAYEQY

J: TRBJ1-2
size: few
V: TRBV28
CDR3: ASSRTHGYT

J: TRBJ2-1
size: .
V: TRBV7-9
CDR3: ASSLEVLGTEQF

J: TRBJ2-3
size: few
V: TRBV5-1
CDR3: ASSASTDTQY

J: TRBJ1-4
size: few
V: TRBV6-1
CDR3: ASSVGTSADNEKLF